This passage covers 8 T cell receptor beta chains from one sample sequenced in a study of control samples from healthy donors and cancer patients (dated by TCRdb to about 2020). The library came from the immunoSEQ multiplex PCR assay. This immuneACCESS table, as held by TCRdb, lists in-frame sequences with V and J called but not all clones. Of the missing ones, under half trace to an unresolved V gene in checked studies; the others have no known cause. The sample has over 100,000 clones on record, approximately 92% of them singletons. Jointly, the top ten make up less than 7% of the sample. The material sequenced was blood. The receptors shown here come from a young man in good health.

The chain uses TRBV11-2 and TRBJ2-7, with 9 bases matching TRBD2. Per the germline V gene, CDR1 is SGHAT and CDR2 is FQNNGV. This CDR3 spans 16 amino acids. Trimming removed 5 bases from V and 1 base from J; junction bases left unmatched: 9. DNA for the CDR3: TGTGCCAGCAGCCCGCAATTGGCGGGGGGGTCCTACGAGCAGTACTTC. Translation: CASSPQLAGGSYEQYF.

This rearrangement joins TRBV6-6 to TRBJ1-1; no definite D call. The V end was cut by 2 bases, the J end by 1 base, with 5 bases between. The CDR3 sequence is 13 residues long. Germline values: CDR1 MNHNY, CDR2 SVGAGI (reference sequence). DNA of the CDR3: TGTGCCAGCAGTTACGTACCGAACACTGAAGCTTTCTTT. Protein: CASSYVPNTEAFF.

The rearrangement links TRBV19 to TRBJ1-2; D is uncertain. CDR1 and CDR2 from the germline V gene are LNHDA and SQIVND (reference sequence). The CDR3 covers 12 residues. The V end lost 6 bases, the J end lost 5 bases, and 10 bases lay between the germline ends. The CDR3 coding sequence is TGTGCCAGTAGGGCCGGAGGATATGGCTACACCTTC. Translation gives CASRAGGYGYTF.

The chain carries TRBV5-1 and TRBJ1-2; D is ambiguous. With 4 bases removed from V and 1 base from J, the gap between germline ends came to 14 bases. CDR3 length equals 15 residues. Germline CDR1 reads SGHRS; CDR2 reads YFSETQ. The CDR3 bases are TGCGCCAGCAGCCCCGGACCTTATTTTAACTATGGCTACACCTTC. It is translated as CASSPGPYFNYGYTF. The full variable domain, in which reference TRBV5-1 and TRBJ1-2 provide the parts outside the CDR3, is KAGVTQTPRYLIKTRGQQVTLSCSPISGHRSVSWYQQTPGQGLQFLFEYFSETQRNKGNFPGRFSGRQFSNSRSEMNVSTLELGDSALYLCASSPGPYFNYGYTFGSGTRLTVV.

The chain uses TRBV9 and TRBJ2-6, with 7 bases lining up with TRBD1. J was trimmed by 2 bases and V by 4 bases; bases with no gene match: 3. Germline CDR1 SGDLS, CDR2 YYNGEE. CDR3 length: 15 amino acids. CDR3: CASSITGAGANVLTF. CDR3 nucleotides: TGTGCCAGCAGCATCACAGGGGCTGGGGCCAACGTCCTGACTTTC. The whole variable domain, remainder taken from reference TRBV9 and TRBJ2-6, is DSGVTQTPKHLITATGQRVTLRCSPRSGDLSVYWYQQSLDQGLQFLIQYYNGEERAKGNILERFSAQQFPDLHSELNLSSLELGDSALYFCASSITGAGANVLTFGAGSRLTVL.

Notes on this clone: At the DNA level, this CDR3 is encoded by other sequences in the same sample as well. V usage is TRBV18 and J usage is TRBJ1-5, with D unclear. The germline V gene has CDR1 KGHSH and CDR2 LQKENI. V lost 2 bases and J lost 1, with 3 bases in between. The CDR3 is 13 residues long. CDR3 in amino acids: CASSPSSNQPQHF. The CDR3 DNA is TGTGCCAGCTCACCATCCAGCAATCAGCCCCAGCATTTT.

This chain links TRBV2 with TRBJ2-7; TRBD2 agrees at 12 bases. Germline V lookup: CDR1 SNHLY, CDR2 FYNNEI. This CDR3 spans 18 amino acids. The junction had 17 bases not matched to a gene; V was cut back by 5 bases and J by 6 bases. This CDR3 reads CASSQPKLVPGLAGEQYF. CDR3 in DNA: TGTGCCAGCAGTCAACCGAAGCTGGTCCCGGGACTAGCGGGCGAGCAGTACTTC.

The genes are TRBV6-2 or TRBV6-3 and TRBJ2-3; TRBD2 matches at 8 bases. Germline V gives CDR1 MNHEY, CDR2 SVGEGT. This CDR3 contains 15 residues. Trimming cost V 4 bases and J 8 bases; bases outside gene matches: 11. Written as DNA, the CDR3 is TGTGCCAGCAGTTTCCGGGGGGGCCGAGGCGCTACGCAGTATTTT. It specifies CASSFRGGRGATQYF.